These T cell receptor beta chains were read from a single sample in a study of T cell responses to AZD1222 COVID-19 vaccine. Here immunoSEQ multiplex PCR was the method, and the copy in TCRdb shows in-frame clones only, minus some. Counted here are some 110,000 clones, about 80% occurring once; the ten biggest clones make up about 9.5%. The sequences come from peripheral blood, collected on day 0 of AZD1222 vaccination. These receptors originate from an adult in good health. Each CDR3 is given with its conserved first and last residue. A D gene is named only where the DNA matches it firmly. Only some rows state a clone size, as once, few, many or a class for expanded clones.

j_call,clone_size,v_call,d_call,cdr3_nt,cdr3_aa
TRBJ2-7,NA,TRBV14,TRBD2,TGTGCCAGCAGAGAGTCGGGGCAGCGGGATGTGTACGAGCAGTACTTC,CASRESGQRDVYEQYF
TRBJ2-1,NA,TRBV18,NA,TGTGCCAGCTCACCACGGATAGGCCCACGAACTTCGCGGAGCTCCTACAATGAGCAGTTCTTC,CASSPRIGPRTSRSSYNEQFF
TRBJ2-7,NA,TRBV5-1,NA,TGCGCCAGCAGCTTGGGTTTTGGGGGAGCCGACGAGCAGTACTTC,CASSLGFGGADEQYF
TRBJ2-1,NA,TRBV29-1,NA,TGCAGCGTTGCGAGGAGCTCCTACAATGAGCAGTTCTTC,CSVARSSYNEQFF
TRBJ2-1,NA,TRBV5-4,TRBD2,TGTGCCAGCAGCTTGACTAGCGGGAGGACCTACAATGAGCAGTTCTTC,CASSLTSGRTYNEQFF
TRBJ1-1,once,TRBV29-1,TRBD1,TGCAGCGTTGTATTAAACAGGGGGATCGCTGAAGCTTTCTTT,CSVVLNRGIAEAFF
TRBJ1-5,NA,TRBV29-1,NA,TGCAGCGTCGCTCTTAACAGGAATCAGCCCCAGCATTTT,CSVALNRNQPQHF
TRBJ1-2,NA,TRBV6-5,NA,TGTGCCAGCACCAAGGCCCGGGGTTTGTATGGCTACACCTTC,CASTKARGLYGYTF
TRBJ2-7,NA,TRBV7-2,NA,TGTGCCAGCAGCTGGACTTATTTCTACGAGCAGTACTTC,CASSWTYFYEQYF
TRBJ2-2,NA,TRBV7-3,NA,TGTGCCAGCAGCCTTCACCAGGGCGGGGAGCTGTTTTTT,CASSLHQGGELFF
TRBJ1-5,NA,TRBV5-1,NA,TGCGCCAGCAGCCCGACAGGCTATAGCAATCAGCCCCAGCATTTT,CASSPTGYSNQPQHF
TRBJ1-6,NA,TRBV19,NA,TGTGCCAGTAGTAAGTCCGGCCGGAGGGAATCACCCCTCCACTTT,CASSKSGRRESPLHF
TRBJ1-5,NA,TRBV28,NA,TGTGCCAGCAGGATACAGGGCCCCACCAATCAGCCCCAGCATTTT,CASRIQGPTNQPQHF
TRBJ2-7,NA,TRBV19,TRBD1,TGTGCCAGTAGTATTGCAGACAGGGGCACAAAGGGGTACTACGAGCAGTACTTC,CASSIADRGTKGYYEQYF
TRBJ2-2,NA,TRBV9,NA,TGTGCCAGCAGCGTAGCCATCCAGAACACCGGGGAGCTGTTTTTT,CASSVAIQNTGELFF
TRBJ1-4,NA,TRBV7-2,TRBD1,TGTGCCAGCAGCGGACAGGGGGCAGCTAATGAAAAACTGTTTTTT,CASSGQGAANEKLFF
TRBJ2-2,few,TRBV2,TRBD1,TGTGCCAGCTTGAAAGAGCAGGGGGCGGTCGGGGAGCTGTTTTTT,CASLKEQGAVGELFF
TRBJ2-2,few,TRBV24-1,NA,TGTGCCACCAGTGATTTAGGTTCAGGGCTGGTCACCGGGGAGCTGTTTTTT,CATSDLGSGLVTGELFF
TRBJ2-7,NA,TRBV5-1,NA,TGCGCCAGCAGCTTGGGAGCGGCGGGATTGCCCCGATACGAGCAGTACTTC,CASSLGAAGLPRYEQYF
TRBJ1-5,NA,TRBV10-3,TRBD1,TGTGCCATCAGAGGGGACAGTTCATTTCAGCCCCAGCATTTT,CAIRGDSSFQPQHF
TRBJ2-7,NA,TRBV19,NA,TGTGCCAGTAGTTTCGGACAGAGCTCCTACGAGCAGTACTTC,CASSFGQSSYEQYF
TRBJ1-6,NA,TRBV18,NA,TGTGCCAGCTCACCATCGACAGGCGGAGGGTCCCTCCACTTT,CASSPSTGGGSLHF
TRBJ1-4,NA,TRBV6-5,NA,TGTGCCAGCAGAAACCTTGGGCGGGAAAAACTGTTTTTT,CASRNLGREKLFF
TRBJ2-7,NA,TRBV4-1,NA,TGCGCCAGCAGCCAAGGGCAGGTACCCTACGAGCAGTACTTC,CASSQGQVPYEQYF
TRBJ1-2,NA,TRBV6-4,NA,TGTGCCAGCAGTGACTCTTCCCTAGATAACTATGGCTACACCTTC,CASSDSSLDNYGYTF
TRBJ1-5,few,TRBV19,NA,TGTGCCAGTAGCCAGACAGGTAATTATCAGCCCCAGCATTTT,CASSQTGNYQPQHF
TRBJ2-7,NA,TRBV29-1,TRBD1,TGCAGCGTCGGGGACAGGGGTGGACTAGCGTACTTC,CSVGDRGGLAYF